One and the same sample provided the 8 T cell receptor beta chains below, sequenced in a study of blood T cell repertoires in COVID-19. Here immunoSEQ multiplex PCR was the method, and the copy in TCRdb shows in-frame clones only, minus some. The sample holds about 250,000 clones, about 91% seen once. The sample consisted of peripheral blood. The receptor set was obtained from a man older than 75 with acute or convalescent COVID-19.

The J gene is TRBJ2-7, the V gene TRBV27; D not certain. Trimming pared 3 bases from V and 3 bases from J, leaving 18 bases between. The germline gives CDR1 MNHEY, CDR2 SMNVEV (reference sequence). CDR3 length: 16 amino acids. Written as DNA, the CDR3 is TGTGCCAGCAGTTTTTTCGCCCCTAACAGCTACTACGAGCAGTACTTC. Its protein product is CASSFFAPNSYYEQYF.

This sequence joins TRBV19 and TRBJ1-2; no clear D gene. The CDR3 totals 14 residues. The ends were cut back, 10 bases at V and 0 bases at J, with 15 bases in the middle. CDR1 LNHDA and CDR2 SQIVND come from the germline V gene (reference sequence). The CDR3 sequence is CAIRRPGANYGYTF. In DNA, the CDR3 is TGTGCCATCCGACGGCCGGGAGCTAACTATGGCTACACCTTC.

The chain has TRBV12-3 or TRBV12-4 and TRBJ2-7; D is unclear. V dropped 2 bases and J dropped 1 base, with 6 bases sitting between them. There are 13 residues in the CDR3. The CDR3 spells CASSLTASYEQYF. The CDR3 DNA is TGTGCCAGCAGTTTAACAGCTTCCTACGAGCAGTACTTC.

This chain joins TRBV4-1 and TRBJ2-1, with 7 bases identical to TRBD1. This CDR3 is built from 13 residues. Germline assignment: CDR1 MGHRA and CDR2 YSYEKL. With 9 bases clipped from V and 6 bases from J, the junction kept 8 bases outside the gene matches. For the CDR3, the DNA is TGCGCCAGTAGTTTAGGGGGCGGCAATGAGCAGTTCTTC. Its translation is CASSLGGGNEQFF.

The J gene is TRBJ1-5, the V gene TRBV19; D is possibly TRBD1 (6 bases). There are 15 residues in the CDR3. V shed 7 bases and J shed 6 bases, with 19 bases lying between them. Germline assignment: CDR1 LNHDA and CDR2 SQIVND (reference sequence). CDR3 region: CASNTRGGLGQPQHF. The CDR3 region has the DNA TGTGCCAGTAATACGAGGGGGGGGCTGGGTCAGCCCCAGCATTTT.

This clone appeared once. The V gene is TRBV6-5, the J gene TRBJ1-1; TRBD1 matches at 9 bases. The CDR3 extends over 14 amino acids. Trimming at V came to 8 bases and at J to 3 bases, leaving 7 bases not matched to a gene. Germline values: CDR1 MNHEY, CDR2 SVGAGI. DNA of the CDR3: TGTGCCAGCCACAGGGGGCCGGTGGACACTGAAGCTTTCTTT. It codes for CASHRGPVDTEAFF.

This rearrangement joins TRBV7-9 to TRBJ1-1, with 9 bases matching TRBD1. The V gene's germline CDR1 is SEHNR and CDR2 FQNEAQ (reference sequence). The trim removed 4 bases at V and 0 bases at J, leaving 9 bases unmatched. The CDR3 totals 17 residues. The CDR3 region is CASSSPGTGTMNTEAFF. In DNA, the CDR3 is TGTGCCAGCAGCTCCCCCGGGACAGGGACCATGAACACTGAAGCTTTCTTT.

This chain uses TRBV19 with TRBJ2-1, with 14 positions matching TRBD2. Germline CDR1 and CDR2: LNHDA and SQIVND (reference sequence). V gave up 3 bases and J gave up 10 bases; unmatched junction bases: 8. The length of the CDR3 is 16 residues. The CDR3 here is CASSIATSGRALEQFF. The CDR3 DNA reads as TGTGCCAGTAGTATCGCGACTAGCGGGAGGGCCTTAGAGCAGTTCTTC.